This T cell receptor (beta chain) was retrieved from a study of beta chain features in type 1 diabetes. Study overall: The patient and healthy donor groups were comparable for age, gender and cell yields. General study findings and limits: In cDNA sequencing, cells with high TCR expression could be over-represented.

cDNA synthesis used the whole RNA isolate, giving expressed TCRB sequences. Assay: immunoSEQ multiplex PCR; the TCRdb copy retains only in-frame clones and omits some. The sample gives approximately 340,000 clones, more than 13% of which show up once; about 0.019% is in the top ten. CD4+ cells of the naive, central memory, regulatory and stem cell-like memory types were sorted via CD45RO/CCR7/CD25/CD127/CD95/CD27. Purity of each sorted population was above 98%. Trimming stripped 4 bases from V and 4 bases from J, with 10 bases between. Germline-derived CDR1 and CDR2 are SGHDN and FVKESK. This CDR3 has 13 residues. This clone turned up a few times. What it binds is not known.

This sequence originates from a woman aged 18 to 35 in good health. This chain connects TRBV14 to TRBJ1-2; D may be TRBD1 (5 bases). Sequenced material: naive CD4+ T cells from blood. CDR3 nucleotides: TGTGCCAGCAGCCCAGGGCTTGGCTATGGCTACACCTTC. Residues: CASSPGLGYGYTF.